This T cell receptor (beta chain) was captured in a study of CD8+CD57+ T cells in acquired aplastic anemia (dated by TCRdb to the late 2010s). Concerning the study at large: Extracted DNA from sorted CD4+ and CD8+ cells averaged around 3.5 ug, ranging from about 0.17 to 27.4 ug. CD8+CD57+ expansion was defined as frequency above the mean frequency observed in healthy subjects.

Expansion of CD8+CD57+ cells had been shown by flow cytometry in the patients chosen for sequencing. All patients had severe acquired aplastic anemia diagnosed by International Study of Aplastic Anemia and Agranulocytosis and Camitta criteria. At the time blood was sampled, none of the patients had received any therapy. TCR repertoires of sorted CD4+ and CD8+ blood T cells from severe aplastic anemia patients and healthy subjects were deep-sequenced in the study. Patients were enrolled in the USA under clinicaltrials.gov protocols 00001620, 01623167, 00001397, 00071045, 00081523 and 00961064. Ficoll-Paque density gradient centrifugation was used to isolate peripheral blood mononuclear cells. Before DNA extraction, CD4+ and CD8+ T cells were sorted with FACS or magnetic beads. In this sample, this clonotype turned up many times. What this receptor recognizes is not known. Per-base qualities were not stored, and no clone one base away is much larger.

TCR beta VDJ combination and CDR3 sequence profiling used genomic DNA as the template. An Illumina HiSeq 2000 was used for TCR repertoire sequencing. The paper's data handling went like this. Repertoire assessment relied on Simpson's diversity index, CDR3 size and DJ length profiles, and TRBV/TRBJ rearrangement plots. The most abundant DNA sequence in the deep sequencing data was defined as the immunodominant clone. CDR3 amino acid sequences were checked for sharing across subjects and were also compared against the VDJdb database and published repertoires. Using fastp trimming at Q25 and MiXCR clonotype assembly, TCRdb reanalyzed the public sequencing data and kept in-frame beta chains. Rows merge per CDR3 protein into single entries with the most common DNA and genes. TCRdb's processing, not the authors' own work, is the source of the V and J calls. In this sample the table shows hundreds of thousands of distinct CDR3 sequences, around three fifths of which occur a single time. The leading ten clones occupy roughly 1.2% of the sample.

The research as a whole found: Roughly 30 CD8+ CDR3 sequences were shared between patients and controls but appeared highly expressed in patients and within their immunodominant clones. Between patients and healthy controls, no significant difference in CD8+ Simpson's diversity was found (P=0.060).

Reading the germline V gene gives CDR1 SGHRS and CDR2 YFSETQ. CDR3 length: 15 amino acids, cysteine to phenylalanine. Only the CDR3 region is kept as DNA, spanning 45 bases read in frame from base 1. V is pruned by 3 bases and J by 4 bases, leaving 8 bases of the junction without a gene match. This sequence was found in a human donor with aplastic anemia. Sequencing was done on a sample of sorted CD4+, CD8+, or CD8+CD57+ T cells (not recorded which) from PBMCs. This sequence uses TRBV5-1 and TRBJ2-3; 7 bases in the middle match TRBD1. The DNA sequence reads TGCGCCAGCAGCTCCACGACAGGGCGGGCAGATACGCAGTATTTT. Translated, it gives CASSSTTGRADTQYF. The CDR3, completed at both ends by the reference TRBV5-1 and TRBJ2-3 genes, gives the full variable domain KAGVTQTPRYLIKTRGQQVTLSCSPISGHRSVSWYQQTPGQGLQFLFEYFSETQRNKGNFPGRFSGRQFSNSRSEMNVSTLELGDSALYLCASSSTTGRADTQYFGPGTRLTVL.